These 10 T cell receptor beta chains came from one sample sequenced in a study of T cell responses to AZD1222 COVID-19 vaccine. Sequenced by immunoSEQ multiplex PCR; TCRdb stores in-frame clones only, minus some. The data contain some 120,000 clones, more than 75% of them singletons. Sequencing used peripheral blood, obtained on day 0 of AZD1222 vaccination. These receptors were taken from an adult in good health.

This clone was seen a few times. The rearrangement uses TRBV28 and TRBJ1-2, with D tentatively TRBD1 (6 bases). V dropped 7 bases and J dropped 5 bases, with 17 bases sitting between them. The CDR3 consists of 14 residues. Germline values: CDR1 MDHEN, CDR2 SYDVKM. Here the CDR3 reads CASNPLQGGYGYTF. DNA for the CDR3: TGTGCCAGCAACCCCCTACAGGGAGGTTATGGCTACACCTTC.

The sample holds one count of this clone. V gene TRBV2 combines with J gene TRBJ2-1, with 13 bases aligning to TRBD2. Germline trimming cut 6 bases from V and 7 bases from J; bases unmatched to any gene: 6. This CDR3 spans 15 amino acids. CDR1 is SNHLY, CDR2 FYNNEI, per germline. The CDR3 DNA reads TGTGCCAGCAGCCAGGGACTAGCGGGAACGAATGAGCAGTTCTTC. Residues: CASSQGLAGTNEQFF.

The rearrangement links TRBV28 to TRBJ1-1, with TRBD1 identical over 8 bases. The CDR3 totals 14 residues. Germline V gene data show CDR1 as MDHEN and CDR2 as SYDVKM. Losses at the gene ends were 5 bases for V and 6 bases for J; bases not matched to a gene: 8. The CDR3: CASSRQGPAAEAFF. As DNA, the CDR3 is TGTGCCAGCAGTCGACAGGGGCCCGCCGCTGAAGCTTTCTTT.

The chain links TRBV27 to TRBJ2-3; D remains unclear. The CDR3 sequence is 12 residues long. Germline lookup yields CDR1 MNHEY and CDR2 SMNVEV (reference sequence). The germline V and J ends were trimmed by 4 bases and 6 bases, with 8 bases remaining between them. The CDR3 coding sequence is TGTGCCAGCAGTTCCCATACGGATACGCAGTATTTT. This encodes CASSSHTDTQYF.

On this clone itself: Distinct nucleotide sequences in the sample also encode this CDR3. This chain uses TRBV19 with TRBJ2-5; 7 bases are a match to TRBD2. CDR1 and CDR2 from the germline V gene are LNHDA and SQIVND (reference sequence). V shed 5 bases and J 1 base; nucleotides not matched to a gene: 7. This CDR3 comprises 15 residues. Here the CDR3 reads CASSPVGGSQETQYF. For the CDR3, the DNA is TGTGCCAGTAGTCCCGTAGGCGGGAGCCAAGAGACCCAGTACTTC.

J is TRBJ2-3 and V is TRBV27; D is unresolved. There are 13 residues in the CDR3. Trimming took 3 bases from V and 1 from J, leaving 5 bases between them. Per the germline V gene, CDR1 is MNHEY and CDR2 is SMNVEV (reference sequence). DNA of the CDR3: TGTGCCAGCAGTTTTCAGGGCACAGATACGCAGTATTTT. It codes for CASSFQGTDTQYF.

V usage is TRBV9 and J usage is TRBJ1-5; D perhaps matches TRBD1 (5 bases). V was cut by 0 bases and J by 7 bases, with 14 bases left in between. Germline V gene data show CDR1 as SGDLS and CDR2 as YYNGEE. The CDR3 has 15 residues. DNA for the CDR3: TGTGCCAGCAGCGTAGGACGGGGGAGGAACCAGCCCCAGCATTTT. This codes for CASSVGRGRNQPQHF.

This sequence joins TRBV21-1 and TRBJ2-7; the DNA was not compared with TRBD2, the D call given in the table. TRBV21-1 is designated a pseudogene. This CDR3 contains 17 residues. The CDR3 nucleotides are TGTGCCAGCAGCCCAAAGACGGTCAGCGGGAGGGCACTCGAGCAGTACTTC. Residues: CASSPKTVSGRALEQYF.

V and J are TRBV11-2 and TRBJ1-1; tentative D call: TRBD1 (5 bases). Germline V lookup: CDR1 SGHAT, CDR2 FQNNGV. The CDR3 has 14 residues. Trimming took off 0 bases at V and 5 bases at J, with 10 bases between the two ends. CDR3 sequence (DNA): TGTGCCAGCAGCTTAGAGCGGGGCGGGACTGAAGCTTTCTTT. Its protein product is CASSLERGGTEAFF.

The chain recombines TRBV7-8 with TRBJ1-3; unclear D gene. Deletions cut 1 base from V and 0 bases from J, with 13 bases between. CDR3 size: 17 residues. CDR1 is SGHVS and CDR2 is FQNEAQ in the germline V gene. The CDR3 DNA reads TGTGCCAGCAGCTTAGATACTGGAATAAGCTCTGGAAACACCATATATTTT. It is translated as CASSLDTGISSGNTIYF.